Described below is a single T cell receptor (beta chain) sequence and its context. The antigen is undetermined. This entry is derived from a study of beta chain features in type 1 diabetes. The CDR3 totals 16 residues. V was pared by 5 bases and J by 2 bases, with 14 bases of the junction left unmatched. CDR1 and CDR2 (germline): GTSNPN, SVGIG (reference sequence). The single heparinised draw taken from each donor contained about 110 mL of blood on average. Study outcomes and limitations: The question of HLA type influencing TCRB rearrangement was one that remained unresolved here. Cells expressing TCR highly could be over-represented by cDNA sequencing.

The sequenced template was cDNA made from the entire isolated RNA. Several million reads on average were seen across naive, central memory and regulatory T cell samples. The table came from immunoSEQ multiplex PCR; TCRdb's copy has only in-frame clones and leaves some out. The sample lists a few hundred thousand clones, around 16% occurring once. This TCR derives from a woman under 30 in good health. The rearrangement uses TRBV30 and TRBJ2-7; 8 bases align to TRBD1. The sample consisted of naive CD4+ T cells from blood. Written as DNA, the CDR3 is TGTGCCTGGGAGGGGGGTACCGGGACAGGCCCCTACGAGCAGTACTTC. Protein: CAWEGGTGTGPYEQYF.